These 7 T cell receptor beta chains originate from one sample sequenced in a study of CD8+CD57+ T cells in acquired aplastic anemia. TCR beta VDJ combinations and CDR3 sequences were profiled from genomic DNA. TCRdb re-analysed the reads in MiXCR, keeping a single row per CDR3 protein. Here the sample spans about 220,000 distinct CDR3 sequences, 30% to 40% being singletons. What was sequenced was sorted CD4+, CD8+, or CD8+CD57+ T cells (not recorded which) from PBMCs. The receptors derive from a human donor in good health, serving as a control.

The table lists this clonotype with many counts. The chain carries TRBV29-1 and TRBJ1-2; D not certain. The V end lost 4 bases, the J end lost 6 bases, and 15 bases lay between the germline ends. Germline CDR1 SQVTM, CDR2 ANQGSEA. The CDR3 is 13 residues long. Here the CDR3 reads CSVVPQTVNGYTF. The DNA of the CDR3 is TGCAGCGTTGTGCCCCAAACGGTGAATGGCTACACCTTC.

The V and J genes are TRBV30 and TRBJ2-1; D uncertain. CDR1 is GTSNPN, CDR2 SVGIG, per germline (reference sequence). V lost 0 bases and J 2 bases, leaving 8 bases between the germline ends. This CDR3 is 14 amino acids long. DNA of the CDR3: TGTGCCTGGAGTGTCGGTTGGGCCTACAATGAGCAGTTCTTC. Translated, it gives CAWSVGWAYNEQFF.

On this clonotype itself: A read error may explain this, as a much larger clone is one base away. The rearrangement joins TRBV7-8 to TRBJ2-7; D gene unclear. Germline-derived CDR1 and CDR2 are SGHVS and FQNEAQ. The CDR3 consists of 14 residues. In DNA, the CDR3 is TGTGCCAGCAGCTTAGTCCCTGGACCCTACGTGCAGTACTTC. Amino acids: CASSLVPGPYVQYF.

The chain uses TRBV10-3 and TRBJ1-6, with D hard to call. Per germline, CDR1 ENHRY and CDR2 SYGVKD. V was clipped by 2 bases and J by 6 bases, with 8 bases between them. CDR3 size: 14 residues. The CDR3 sequence is CAISELQVNSPLHF. CDR3 sequence (DNA): TGTGCCATCAGTGAGCTGCAAGTTAATTCACCCCTCCACTTT.

This clonotype has only a few counts. The gene calls are TRBV5-1 and TRBJ2-3; tentative D call: TRBD1 (6 bases). The V and J ends lost 4 bases and 2 bases respectively, with 14 bases between them. The length of the CDR3 is 15 residues. Germline V gene lookup returns CDR1 SGHRS and CDR2 YFSETQ. CDR3 DNA sequence: TGCGCCAGCAGCCCCCCGGACAGTCTCACAGATACGCAGTATTTT. This sequence encodes CASSPPDSLTDTQYF.

This chain connects TRBV6-1 to TRBJ1-2; D gene unclear. V lost 8 bases and J lost 4, with 14 bases in between. The CDR3 covers 13 residues. Germline CDR1 MNHNS, CDR2 SASEGT. The CDR3 sequence is CASHDTVLYGYTF. CDR3 DNA: TGTGCCAGCCATGACACTGTTCTCTATGGCTACACCTTC.

Comments on this clonotype: One base away lies a much larger clone, so this may be a sequencing read error. The chain couples TRBV19 to TRBJ1-6; D ambiguous. Germline lookup yields CDR1 LNHDA and CDR2 SQIVND (reference sequence). This CDR3 comprises 14 residues. CDR3 region: CPSSLGINNSPLHF. CDR3 in DNA: TGTCCCAGCAGCTTGGGGATAAACAATTCACCCCTCCACTTT.